The 20 T cell receptor beta chains presented below share a single source sample, sequenced in a study of breast tumors, draining lymph nodes, adjacent tissues. Using its own MiXCR run on the multiplex PCR reads, TCRdb lists one record per CDR3 protein. The sample has about 140,000 distinct CDR3 sequences, around a third seen once. The lymph nodes were axillary draining lymph nodes from breast cancer patients. Source material: axillary lymph node tissue. These receptors all come from a female donor with breast cancer. Some clones in this sample may be carry-over from other donors' samples.

This clonotype has only a few counts. This chain joins TRBV27 and TRBJ2-1, with TRBD2 identical over 13 bases. The CDR3 sequence is 18 residues long. Germline CDR1 and CDR2: MNHEY and SMNVEV (reference sequence). J was trimmed by 5 bases and V by 3 bases; bases with no gene match: 10. The CDR3 DNA follows: TGTGCCAGCAGTTTGCCGGGACTAGCGGGGACACCAAACAATGAGCAGTTCTTC. It encodes CASSLPGLAGTPNNEQFF.

This clonotype was recorded a few times. The V and J genes are TRBV28 and TRBJ1-5; 8 positions match TRBD1. V lost 5 bases and J lost 1; bases outside the gene matches: 10. Germline V gene sequence: CDR1 MDHEN, CDR2 SYDVKM. This CDR3 spans 17 amino acids. The CDR3 sequence is CASSTMRTGSSNQPQHF. The DNA for the CDR3 is TGTGCCAGCAGTACAATGCGGACAGGGTCGAGCAATCAGCCCCAGCATTTT.

Of note for this clonotype: A much larger clone lies a single base off, so this may be a read error. The rearrangement uses TRBV12-3 or TRBV12-4 and TRBJ1-2; 7 nucleotides line up with TRBD1. The CDR3 has 14 residues. Losses at the gene ends were 3 bases for V and 4 bases for J; bases not matched to a gene: 5. The CDR3, as DNA: TGTGCCAGCAGTTTCTCCAGGGACAGCTATGGCTACACCTTC. Its translation is CASSFSRDSYGYTF.

Of note for this clonotype: The junction shows a germline mismatch at one end, possibly a read error. The chain has TRBV5-1 and TRBJ2-7; D unclear. This CDR3 has 13 residues. Germline V lookup: CDR1 SGHRS, CDR2 YFSETQ. This CDR3 is CASSLDNTYDQYF. In nucleotides, the CDR3 is TGCGCCAGCAGCTTGGACAACACCTACGACCAGTACTTC.

This clonotype was detected a few times. The genes are TRBV6-6 and TRBJ1-1; 7 bases are a match to TRBD1. V shed 6 bases and J 1 base; nucleotides not matched to a gene: 2. Germline V lookup: CDR1 MNHNY, CDR2 SVGAGI (reference sequence). This CDR3 is 13 amino acids long. The CDR3 region is CASRWTGNTEAFF. The DNA for the CDR3 is TGTGCCAGCAGATGGACAGGGAACACTGAAGCTTTCTTT.

This clonotype was recorded at least ten times. V gene TRBV30 combines with J gene TRBJ1-6; D is perhaps TRBD1 (6 bases). Germline V CDR1 and CDR2: GTSNPN, SVGIG (reference sequence). The CDR3 has 13 residues. Trimming left V 5 bases short and J 5 bases short, with 10 bases between. The CDR3 DNA is TGTGCCTGGTCGGGACATAATAATTCACCCCTCCACTTT. Translating gives CAWSGHNNSPLHF.

The chain links TRBV5-1 to TRBJ2-5; no definite D call. Trimming pared 0 bases from V and 1 base from J, leaving 10 bases between. This CDR3 is built from 15 residues. CDR1 and CDR2 (germline): SGHRS, YFSETQ. The CDR3 DNA reads TGCGCCAGCAGCTTGGAAGGATACTTCCAAGAGACCCAGTACTTC. It codes for CASSLEGYFQETQYF.

In this sample, this clonotype turned up many times. This chain uses TRBV5-1 with TRBJ2-1; no clear D gene. The CDR3 is 15 amino acids. Germline CDR1 SGHRS, CDR2 YFSETQ. Trimming shortened V by 4 bases and J by 0 bases, and 11 bases separated the two germline ends. CDR3: CASSTTTSSYNEQFF. The CDR3 nucleotides read TGCGCCAGCAGCACCACCACAAGCTCCTACAATGAGCAGTTCTTC.

This clonotype has ten or more counts. A junction boundary mismatches the germline segment, possibly from a read error. V is TRBV2 and J is TRBJ1-2, with a tentative D call TRBD1 (5 bases). The germline CDR1 and CDR2 sequences are SNHLY and FYNNEI. CDR3 length: 13 residues. CDR3 protein: CAGRMTVGYGYTF. The DNA for the CDR3 is TGTGCCGGCAGGATGACAGTTGGCTATGGCTACACCTTC.

This clonotype occurred many times. The V call is TRBV12-3 or TRBV12-4, the J call TRBJ1-2, with 7 nucleotides matching TRBD1. CDR3 size: 17 residues. V gave up 3 bases and J gave up 8 bases; unmatched junction bases: 18. CDR3: CASSFREDRRNVRGYTF. The CDR3 coding sequence is TGTGCCAGCAGTTTCCGAGAGGACAGGCGGAATGTGCGGGGCTACACCTTC.

The rearrangement links TRBV15 to TRBJ1-5; no firm D call. With 3 bases removed from V and 2 bases from J, the gap between germline ends came to 11 bases. Germline V gene data show CDR1 as LNHNV and CDR2 as YYDKDF (reference sequence). This CDR3 region has 15 residues. The CDR3 is CATSSLYGGNQPQHF. The CDR3 DNA reads TGTGCCACCAGCAGCTTATACGGGGGCAATCAGCCCCAGCATTTT.

This clonotype was seen many times. The rearrangement links TRBV6-5 to TRBJ1-2; D remains ambiguous. The CDR3 sequence is 14 residues long. CDR1 and CDR2 from the germline V gene are MNHEY and SVGAGI. V was trimmed by 5 bases and J by 5 bases, leaving 15 bases between them. The CDR3 region is CASSHSPRLYGYTF. The CDR3, as DNA: TGTGCCAGCAGTCACAGTCCACGGCTTTATGGCTACACCTTC.

The chain carries TRBV7-9 and TRBJ2-5, with D perhaps matching TRBD1 (5 bases). The CDR3 length is 15 residues. The V and J ends lost 5 bases and 5 bases respectively, with 18 bases between them. Germline V gene data show CDR1 as SEHNR and CDR2 as FQNEAQ (reference sequence). The CDR3: CASSPGLGTGETQYF. The CDR3 DNA is TGTGCCAGCAGCCCAGGGTTAGGCACCGGGGAGACCCAGTACTTC.

Points on this clonotype: This may come from a read error, since a much larger clone is one base off. The chain joins TRBV7-6 to TRBJ2-1; D may match TRBD1 or TRBD2 (5 bases each). The CDR3 has 14 residues. The V gene's germline CDR1 is SGHVS and CDR2 FNYEAQ. The chain's CDR3 is CAGSPMGPNNEQFF. The CDR3 nucleotides are TGTGCCGGCAGCCCTATGGGACCCAACAATGAGCAGTTCTTC.

This chain joins TRBV19 and TRBJ1-1; 7 bases line up with TRBD1. This CDR3 spans 15 amino acids. Germline trimming cut 4 bases from V and 0 bases from J; bases unmatched to any gene: 5. CDR1 and CDR2 from the germline V gene are LNHDA and SQIVND (reference sequence). The CDR3 protein is CASSNWDSLNTEAFF. The CDR3 nucleotides read TGTGCCAGTAGTAACTGGGACAGCCTGAACACTGAAGCTTTCTTT.

This clonotype was seen many times. The rearrangement uses TRBV7-8 and TRBJ1-2; tentative D call: TRBD1 (6 bases). V was clipped by 5 bases and J by 7 bases, with 11 bases between them. This CDR3 has 12 residues. Germline values: CDR1 SGHVS, CDR2 FQNEAQ. The CDR3 nucleotides read TGTGCCAGCAGCCCACAGGGCTCTGGCTACACCTTC. Its protein is CASSPQGSGYTF.

The CDR3 sequence is CASSLGQGAQYEQYV. The DNA for the CDR3 is TGTGCCAGCAGCTTGGGACAGGGGGCTCAGTACGAGCAGTACGTC. This chain uses TRBV5-5 with TRBJ2-7, with 10 positions matching TRBD1. The trim removed 0 bases at V and 4 bases at J, leaving 4 bases unmatched. This CDR3 is built from 15 residues. Germline values: CDR1 SGHKS, CDR2 YYEKEE (reference sequence).

This clonotype was observed many times. The chain carries TRBV12-1 and TRBJ1-3. TRBV12-1 is a known pseudogene. This CDR3 contains 14 residues. The CDR3 DNA follows: TGTGCCAGCAGCCTCGAAGTTGGTGGAAACACCATATATTTT. Translation gives CASSLEVGGNTIYF.

Worth noting for this clonotype: This may arise from a read error, as a much more abundant clone is one base away. This chain connects TRBV20-1 to TRBJ1-2; D uncertain. The V gene's germline CDR1 is DFQATT and CDR2 SNEGSKA (reference sequence). The CDR3 is made up of 12 amino acids. CDR3 region: CSAGNGGYGSTF. As DNA, the CDR3 is TGCAGTGCTGGAAATGGAGGCTATGGCTCCACCTTC.

V gene TRBV25-1 combines with J gene TRBJ1-1; tentative D call: TRBD1 (6 bases). Per germline, CDR1 MGHDK and CDR2 SYGVNS. This CDR3 region has 14 residues. V lost 8 bases and J lost 11, with 24 bases in between. The CDR3 DNA sequence: TGTGCCAGCTCCAAATCCGGGGGGGGGGGCGAGGCTTTCTTT. It encodes CASSKSGGGGEAFF.